This is a list of T cell receptor beta chains from one sample in a study of blood T cell repertoires in COVID-19. Some clones are missing from TCRdb's copy, which holds only in-frame ones; the method was immunoSEQ multiplex PCR. The repertoire consists of 110,000 or so clones, with around four fifths occurring once and the leading ten covering roughly 18%. Input material: peripheral blood. All receptors derive from a woman aged 55-70 years with acute or convalescent COVID-19. The CDR3 runs from the conserved cysteine through the conserved F or W. A D gene is named only where the DNA matches it firmly. The size field is filled for only some rows; it gives once, few, many or a size class.

size | length | J | V | D | DNA | CDR3
. | 14 | TRBJ2-7 | TRBV9 | TRBD2 | TGTGCCAGCAGCCCATGGGGGACTAGCAACGAGCAGTACTTC | CASSPWGTSNEQYF
. | 15 | TRBJ1-1 | TRBV10-3 | . | TGTGCCATCAGAGGAACAGGGAGATCCAGCACTGAAGCTTTCTTT | CAIRGTGRSSTEAFF
few | 14 | TRBJ1-6 | TRBV28 | . | TGTGCCAGCAGTGTCGACAGCGAAAATTCACCCCTCCACTTT | CASSVDSENSPLHF
. | 15 | TRBJ2-1 | TRBV7-2 | . | TGTGCCAGCAGCGGGGGGGCTGACTCCTACAATGAGCAGTTCTTC | CASSGGADSYNEQFF
once | 14 | TRBJ1-1 | TRBV19 | TRBD1 | TGTGCCAGTAGTATACCCGACAGGGGCACTGAAGCTTTCTTT | CASSIPDRGTEAFF
. | 12 | TRBJ1-1 | TRBV10-2 | . | TGCGCCAGCAGTGAAGGGGTCACTGAAGCTTTCTTT | CASSEGVTEAFF
. | 13 | TRBJ1-5 | TRBV30 | . | TGTGCCTGGAGTGTACGAGAGGAGCAGCCCCAGCATTTT | CAWSVREEQPQHF
once | 15 | TRBJ2-7 | TRBV30 | . | TGTGCCTGGAGTGTACAGCCGGATCTTACCTACGAGCAGTACTTC | CAWSVQPDLTYEQYF
. | 15 | TRBJ1-1 | TRBV9 | TRBD1 | TGTGCCAGCAGCGGGACAGGGGGCGTGGTCACTGAAGCTTTCTTT | CASSGTGGVVTEAFF
. | 14 | TRBJ1-1 | TRBV10-3 | TRBD1 | TGTGCCATCAGCCAGACAGGGACGGACACTGAAGCTTTCTTT | CAISQTGTDTEAFF
. | 15 | TRBJ1-5 | TRBV6-2/TRBV6-3 | . | TGTGCCAGCAGTTACGACAGCTATAGCAATCAGCCCCAGCATTTT | CASSYDSYSNQPQHF
. | 13 | TRBJ1-3 | TRBV3-1/TRBV3-2 | . | TGTGCCAGCAGCCACTCACATGGAAACACCATATATTTT | CASSHSHGNTIYF
few | 17 | TRBJ2-2 | TRBV30 | TRBD1 | TGTGCCTGGAGTGCCCTGAGATCAGGGGGCATGACCGGGGAGCTGTTTTTT | CAWSALRSGGMTGELFF
. | 13 | TRBJ2-2 | TRBV30 | . | TGTGCCTGGAGTTGGCTACAGGACGGGGAGCTGTTTTTT | CAWSWLQDGELFF